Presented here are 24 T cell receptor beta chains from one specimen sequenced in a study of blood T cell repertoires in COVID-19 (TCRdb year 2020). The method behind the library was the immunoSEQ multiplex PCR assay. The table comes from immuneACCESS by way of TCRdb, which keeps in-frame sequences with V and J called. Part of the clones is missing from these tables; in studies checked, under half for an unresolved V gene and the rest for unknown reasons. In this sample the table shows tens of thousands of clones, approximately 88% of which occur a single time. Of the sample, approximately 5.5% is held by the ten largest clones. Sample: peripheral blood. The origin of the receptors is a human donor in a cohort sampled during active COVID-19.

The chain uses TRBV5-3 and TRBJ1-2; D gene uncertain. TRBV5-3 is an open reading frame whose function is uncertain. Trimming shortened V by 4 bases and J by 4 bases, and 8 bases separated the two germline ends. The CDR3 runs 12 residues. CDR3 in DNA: TGTGCCAGAAGCCCCCGAGGCTATGGCTACACCTTC. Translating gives CARSPRGYGYTF.

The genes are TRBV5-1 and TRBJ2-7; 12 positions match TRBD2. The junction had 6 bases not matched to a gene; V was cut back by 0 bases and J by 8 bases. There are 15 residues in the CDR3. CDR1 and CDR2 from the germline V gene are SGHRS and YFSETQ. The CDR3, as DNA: TGCGCCAGCAGCTTGGAGGCTAGCGGGAGGGTTCAGCAGTACTTC. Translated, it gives CASSLEASGRVQQYF.

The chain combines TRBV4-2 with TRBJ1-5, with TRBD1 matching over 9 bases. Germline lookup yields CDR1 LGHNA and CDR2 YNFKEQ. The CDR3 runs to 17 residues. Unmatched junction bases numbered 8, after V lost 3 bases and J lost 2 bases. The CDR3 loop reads CASSHGTGSTGNQPQHF. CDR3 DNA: TGTGCCAGCAGCCACGGGACAGGGAGTACGGGCAATCAGCCCCAGCATTTT.

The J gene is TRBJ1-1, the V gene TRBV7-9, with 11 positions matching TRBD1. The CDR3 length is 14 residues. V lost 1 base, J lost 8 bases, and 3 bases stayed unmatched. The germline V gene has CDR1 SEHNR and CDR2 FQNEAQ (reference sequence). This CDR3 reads CASSLDGTGGEAFF. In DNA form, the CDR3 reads TGTGCCAGCAGCTTAGATGGGACAGGGGGGGAAGCTTTCTTT.

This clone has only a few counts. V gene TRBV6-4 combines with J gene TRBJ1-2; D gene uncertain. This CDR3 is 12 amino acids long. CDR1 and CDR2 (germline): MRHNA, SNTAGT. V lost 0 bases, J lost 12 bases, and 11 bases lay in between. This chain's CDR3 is CASSDSDREDTF. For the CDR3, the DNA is TGTGCCAGCAGTGACTCTGATAGGGAGGACACCTTC.

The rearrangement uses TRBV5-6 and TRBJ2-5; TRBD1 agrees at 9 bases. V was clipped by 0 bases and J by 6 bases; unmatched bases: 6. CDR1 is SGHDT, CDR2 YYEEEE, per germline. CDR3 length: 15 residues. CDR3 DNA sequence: TGTGCCAGCAGCTTGGCCCGGACAGGGGAGCAGACCCAGTACTTC. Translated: CASSLARTGEQTQYF. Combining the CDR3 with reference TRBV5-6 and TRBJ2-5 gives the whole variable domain DAGVTQSPTHLIKTRGQQVTLRCSPKSGHDTVSWYQQALGQGPQFIFQYYEEEERQRGNFPDRFSGHQFPNYSSELNVNALLLGDSALYLCASSLARTGEQTQYFGPGTRLLVL.

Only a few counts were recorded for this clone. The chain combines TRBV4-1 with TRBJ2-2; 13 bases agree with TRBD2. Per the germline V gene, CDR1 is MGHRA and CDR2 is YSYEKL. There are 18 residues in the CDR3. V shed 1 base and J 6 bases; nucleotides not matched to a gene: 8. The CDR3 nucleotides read TGCGCCAGCAGCCAAGTTTTACTAGCGGGAGGGAAATCCGGGGAGCTGTTTTTT. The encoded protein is CASSQVLLAGGKSGELFF.

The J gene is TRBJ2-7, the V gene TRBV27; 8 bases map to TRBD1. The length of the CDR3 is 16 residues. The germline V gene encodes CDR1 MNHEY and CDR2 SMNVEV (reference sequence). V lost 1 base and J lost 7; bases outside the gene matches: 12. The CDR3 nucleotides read TGTGCCAGCAGTTTATTACTCCCAGGGGGCTTGTTTGAGCAGTACTTC. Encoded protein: CASSLLLPGGLFEQYF.

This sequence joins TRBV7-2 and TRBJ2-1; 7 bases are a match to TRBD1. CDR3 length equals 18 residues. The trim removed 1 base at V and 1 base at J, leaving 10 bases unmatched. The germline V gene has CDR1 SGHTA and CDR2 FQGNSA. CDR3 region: CASSLDSGTAPSYNEQFF. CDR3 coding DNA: TGTGCCAGCAGCTTAGACTCCGGGACAGCTCCGTCCTACAATGAGCAGTTCTTC. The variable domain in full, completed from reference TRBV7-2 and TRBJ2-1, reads GAGVSQSPSNKVTEKGKDVELRCDPISGHTALYWYRQSLGQGLEFLIYFQGNSAPDKSGLPSDRFSAERTGGSVSTLTIQRTQQEDSAVYLCASSLDSGTAPSYNEQFFGPGTRLTVL.

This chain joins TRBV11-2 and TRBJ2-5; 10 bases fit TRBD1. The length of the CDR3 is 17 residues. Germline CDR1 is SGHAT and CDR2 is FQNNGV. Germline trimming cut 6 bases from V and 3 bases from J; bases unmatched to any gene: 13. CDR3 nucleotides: TGTGCCAGCAGTTTCAACCTCTACGGGACAGGGGAAGAGACCCAGTACTTC. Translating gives CASSFNLYGTGEETQYF.

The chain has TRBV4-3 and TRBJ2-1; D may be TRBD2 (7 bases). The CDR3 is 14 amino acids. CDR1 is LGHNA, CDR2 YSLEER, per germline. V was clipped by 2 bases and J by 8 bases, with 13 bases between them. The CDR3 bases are TGCGCCAGCAGCCAAACTCGGGGGGCGGATGAGCAGTTCTTC. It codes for CASSQTRGADEQFF.

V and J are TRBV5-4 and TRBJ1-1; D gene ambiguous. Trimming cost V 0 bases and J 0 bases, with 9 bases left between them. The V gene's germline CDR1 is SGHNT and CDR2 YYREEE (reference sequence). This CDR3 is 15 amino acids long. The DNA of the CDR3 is TGTGCCAGCAGCTTGGCGGCGACACTGAACACTGAAGCTTTCTTT. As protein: CASSLAATLNTEAFF.

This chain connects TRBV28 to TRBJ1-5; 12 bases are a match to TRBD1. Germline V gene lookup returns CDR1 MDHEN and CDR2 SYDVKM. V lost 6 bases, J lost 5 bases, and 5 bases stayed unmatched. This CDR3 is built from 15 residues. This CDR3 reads CASRIGTGGHQPQHF. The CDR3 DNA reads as TGTGCCAGCAGGATAGGGACAGGGGGCCATCAGCCCCAGCATTTT.

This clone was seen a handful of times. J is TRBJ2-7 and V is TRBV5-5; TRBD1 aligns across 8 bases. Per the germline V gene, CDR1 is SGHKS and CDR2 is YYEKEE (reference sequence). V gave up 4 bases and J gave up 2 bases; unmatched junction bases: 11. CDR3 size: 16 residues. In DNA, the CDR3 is TGTGCCAGCAGCCTATTGACAGGGGCGGCAACCTACGAGCAGTACTTC. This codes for CASSLLTGAATYEQYF.

CDR3 nucleotides: TGTGCCAGCAGTTACCTAAAAGGACAGGGGAGGGAGACCCAGTACTTC. Protein: CASSYLKGQGRETQYF. The chain couples TRBV6-2 or TRBV6-3 to TRBJ2-5; 9 bases fit TRBD1. Germline V gene sequence: CDR1 MNHEY, CDR2 SVGEGT. The trim removed 2 bases at V and 5 bases at J, leaving 9 bases unmatched. This CDR3 is 16 amino acids long.

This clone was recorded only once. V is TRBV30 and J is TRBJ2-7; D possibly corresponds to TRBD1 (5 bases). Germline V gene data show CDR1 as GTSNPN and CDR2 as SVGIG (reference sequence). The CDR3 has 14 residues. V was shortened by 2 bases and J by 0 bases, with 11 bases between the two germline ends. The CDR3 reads CAWSRWTSSYEQYF. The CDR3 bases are TGTGCCTGGAGTCGTTGGACATCCTCCTACGAGCAGTACTTC. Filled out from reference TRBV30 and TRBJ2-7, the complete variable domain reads SQTIHQWPATLVQPVGSPLSLECTVEGTSNPNLYWYRQAAGRGLQLLFYSVGIGQISSEVPQNLSASRPQDRQFILSSKKLLLSDSGFYLCAWSRWTSSYEQYFGPGTRLTVT.

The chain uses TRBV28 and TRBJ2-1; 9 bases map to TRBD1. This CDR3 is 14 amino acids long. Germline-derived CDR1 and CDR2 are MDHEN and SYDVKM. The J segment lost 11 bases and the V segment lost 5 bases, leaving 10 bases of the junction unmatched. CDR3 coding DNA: TGTGCCAGCAGTGGGGGCCTGGACAGGGGTAAGCAGTTCTTC. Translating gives CASSGGLDRGKQFF.

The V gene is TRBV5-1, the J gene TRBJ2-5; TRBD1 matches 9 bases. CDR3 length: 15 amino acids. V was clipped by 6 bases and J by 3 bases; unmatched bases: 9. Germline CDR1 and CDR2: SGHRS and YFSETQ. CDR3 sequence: CASTVGTGYEETQYF. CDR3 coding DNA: TGCGCCAGCACTGTCGGGACAGGGTACGAAGAGACCCAGTACTTC.

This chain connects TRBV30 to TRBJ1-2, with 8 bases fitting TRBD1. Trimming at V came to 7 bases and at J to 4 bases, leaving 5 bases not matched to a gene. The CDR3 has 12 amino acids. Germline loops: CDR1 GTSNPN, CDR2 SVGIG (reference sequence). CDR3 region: CASSGTGYGYTF. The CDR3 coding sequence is TGTGCCTCGAGCGGGACAGGCTATGGCTACACCTTC.

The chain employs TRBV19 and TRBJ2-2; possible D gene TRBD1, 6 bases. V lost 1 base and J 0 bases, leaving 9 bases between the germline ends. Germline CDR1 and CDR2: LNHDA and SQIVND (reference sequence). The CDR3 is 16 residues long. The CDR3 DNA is TGTGCCAGTAGTATAGGGGGGCAGGCGAACACCGGGGAGCTGTTTTTT. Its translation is CASSIGGQANTGELFF.

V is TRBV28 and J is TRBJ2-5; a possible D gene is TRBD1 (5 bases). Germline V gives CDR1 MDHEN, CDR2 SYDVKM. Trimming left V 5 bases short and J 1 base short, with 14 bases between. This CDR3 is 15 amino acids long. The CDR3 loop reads CASSRQGRIQETQYF. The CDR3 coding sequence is TGTGCCAGCAGTAGGCAGGGTCGCATCCAAGAGACCCAGTACTTC.

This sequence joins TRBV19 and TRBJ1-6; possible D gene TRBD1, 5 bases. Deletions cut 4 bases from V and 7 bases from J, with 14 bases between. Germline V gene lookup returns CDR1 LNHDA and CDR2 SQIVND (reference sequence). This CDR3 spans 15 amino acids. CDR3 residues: CASSRTTNGNSPLHF. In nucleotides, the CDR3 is TGTGCCAGTAGTAGGACAACGAATGGGAATTCACCCCTCCACTTT.

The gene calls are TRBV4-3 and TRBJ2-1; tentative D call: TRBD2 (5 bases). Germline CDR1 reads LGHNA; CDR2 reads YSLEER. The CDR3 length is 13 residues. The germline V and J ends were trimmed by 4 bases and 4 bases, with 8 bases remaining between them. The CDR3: CASSREQYNEQFF. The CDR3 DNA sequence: TGCGCCAGCAGCCGGGAGCAGTACAATGAGCAGTTCTTC.

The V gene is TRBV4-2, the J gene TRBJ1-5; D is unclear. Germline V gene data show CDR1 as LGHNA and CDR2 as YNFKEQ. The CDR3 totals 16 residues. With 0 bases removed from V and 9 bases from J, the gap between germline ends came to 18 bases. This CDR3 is CASSQDSVGAISPQHF. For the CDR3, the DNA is TGTGCCAGCAGCCAAGATTCGGTGGGAGCCATCTCGCCCCAGCATTTT.